This T cell receptor beta chain is from a study of blood T cell repertoires in COVID-19. Study as a whole: Both acute and convalescent COVID-19 samples were obtained from the United States, Italy and Spain. PBMCs, B-cell-depleted T cells, or T cells provided the cDNA or gDNA that made up the material.

Data came from immunoSEQ multiplex PCR; TCRdb stores just in-frame clones and leaves some out. Here the sample spans under 250,000 clones, over 70% being singletons. The germline V and J ends were trimmed by 4 bases and 7 bases, with 17 bases remaining between them. Germline V gene sequence: CDR1 SGHVS, CDR2 FQNEAQ. The CDR3 is 16 amino acids. The sequence was collected from a woman in her seventies with acute or convalescent COVID-19. The sequenced sample was peripheral blood. This sequence joins TRBV7-8 and TRBJ1-6; TRBD1 is a possible D gene (6 bases). DNA for the CDR3: TGTGCCAGCAGCTCCCGGCCAGGACAGTCGAATTCACCCCTCCACTTT. It specifies CASSSRPGQSNSPLHF.